What follows are 25 T cell receptor beta chains derived from one specimen sequenced in a study of CD8 T cells in Susac syndrome. With random hexamers, about 0.45 to 1 ug RNA was reverse transcribed. TCRdb re-called the immunoSEQ multiplex PCR reads with MiXCR, one entry per CDR3 protein. The profile shows 100,000 to 150,000 distinct CDR3 sequences, approximately 96% of them singletons. Material for sequencing was CD4+ T cells from PBMCs. Receptors were obtained from a human donor with Susac syndrome.

The chain couples TRBV29-1 to TRBJ2-3, with D perhaps matching TRBD2 (6 bases). CDR1 is SQVTM and CDR2 is ANQGSEA in the germline V gene. The CDR3 sequence is 14 residues long. V dropped 4 bases and J dropped 0 bases, with 11 bases sitting between them. DNA for the CDR3: TGCAGCGTTGCCGGTAGCGGTAGCACAGATACGCAGTATTTT. It encodes CSVAGSGSTDTQYF.

The chain joins TRBV7-9 to TRBJ1-1; D unclear. In germline, CDR1 is SEHNR, CDR2 FQNEAQ (reference sequence). Trimming left V 5 bases short and J 0 bases short, with 7 bases between. The CDR3 runs 13 residues. The DNA of the CDR3 is TGTGCCAGCAGCATGGACCTGAACACTGAAGCTTTCTTT. This codes for CASSMDLNTEAFF.

The V gene is TRBV20-1, the J gene TRBJ2-3, with D possibly matching TRBD2 (5 bases). Germline loops: CDR1 DFQATT, CDR2 SNEGSKA (reference sequence). V lost 6 bases, J lost 0 bases, and 13 bases lay in between. The CDR3 runs to 14 residues. In DNA form, the CDR3 reads TGCAGTGCGGAGGACGGGTCTAGCACAGATACGCAGTATTTT. This codes for CSAEDGSSTDTQYF.

The J gene is TRBJ2-1, the V gene TRBV21-1. TRBV21-1 is shown as a pseudogene. The CDR3 covers 13 residues. The CDR3 DNA reads TGTGCCAGTACAGTATGTGGCTACAATGAGCAGTTCTTC. Amino acids: CASTVCGYNEQFF.

This chain uses TRBV7-9 with TRBJ2-3, with D perhaps TRBD1 or TRBD2 (5 bases each). CDR1 SEHNR and CDR2 FQNEAQ come from the germline V gene (reference sequence). The CDR3 is made up of 12 amino acids. Trimming shortened V by 10 bases and J by 1 base, and 9 bases separated the two germline ends. CDR3 loop: CANRGGTDTQYF. In nucleotides, the CDR3 is TGTGCCAATAGAGGGGGCACAGATACGCAGTATTTT. Complete variable domain (other parts from reference TRBV7-9 and TRBJ2-3): DTGVSQNPRHKITKRGQNVTFRCDPISEHNRLYWYRQTLGQGPEFLTYFQNEAQLEKSRLLSDRFSAERPKGSFSTLEIQRTEQGDSAMYLCANRGGTDTQYFGPGTRLTVL.

Only one count was recorded for this clonotype. The J gene is TRBJ2-7, the V gene TRBV4-1, with 8 bases aligning to TRBD2. V was pared by 2 bases and J by 3 bases, with 6 bases of the junction left unmatched. The V gene's germline CDR1 is MGHRA and CDR2 YSYEKL. The CDR3 contains 15 residues. In DNA form, the CDR3 reads TGCGCCAGCAGCCAAAGCGGGAGCCGAGACTACGAGCAGTACTTC. It is translated as CASSQSGSRDYEQYF.

This clonotype has only a few counts. The rearrangement uses TRBV29-1 and TRBJ2-5, with D perhaps TRBD1 or TRBD2 (5 bases each). Germline lookup yields CDR1 SQVTM and CDR2 ANQGSEA. The length of the CDR3 is 12 residues. Trimming left V 4 bases short and J 1 base short, with 7 bases between. For the CDR3, the DNA is TGCAGCGTTGTCGGGACCCAAGAGACCCAGTACTTC. Residues: CSVVGTQETQYF. The complete variable domain, with remaining parts taken from reference TRBV29-1 and TRBJ2-5, reads SAVISQKPSRDICQRGTSLTIQCQVDSQVTMMFWYRQQPGQSLTLIATANQGSEATYESGFVIDKFPISRPNLTFSTLTVSNMSPEDSSIYLCSVVGTQETQYFGPGTRLLVL.

The gene calls are TRBV12-3 or TRBV12-4 and TRBJ2-1; the D gene could be TRBD1 or TRBD2 (5 bases each). The V gene lost 11 bases and the J gene lost 0 bases, with 5 bases spanning the gap. This CDR3 is built from 11 residues. The chain's CDR3 is CAGGSYNEQFF. For the CDR3, the DNA is TGTGCCGGGGGCTCCTACAATGAGCAGTTCTTC.

This clonotype has more than one count but fewer than ten. V gene TRBV11-3 combines with J gene TRBJ2-6; D ambiguous. Germline V gene data show CDR1 as SGHNT and CDR2 as YENEEA. This CDR3 is 13 amino acids long. Trimming removed 2 bases at V and 4 bases at J, with 3 bases between. The CDR3 DNA reads TGTGCCAGCAGCTTACGGGGGGCCAACGTCCTGACTTTC. Encoded protein: CASSLRGANVLTF.

The rearrangement links TRBV25-1 to TRBJ2-5, with TRBD2 matching over 7 bases. The CDR3 runs 16 residues. J gave up 1 base and V 1 base, and 6 bases lay outside the gene matches. The germline CDR1 and CDR2 sequences are MGHDK and SYGVNS. CDR3 sequence: CASSESGWGGQETQYF. CDR3 DNA: TGTGCCAGCAGTGAATCAGGATGGGGGGGCCAAGAGACCCAGTACTTC.

The chain has TRBV7-2 and TRBJ2-7; D perhaps matches TRBD1 (6 bases). V shed 1 base and J shed 0 bases, with 10 bases lying between them. Germline V gives CDR1 SGHTA, CDR2 FQGNSA. The CDR3 is made up of 15 amino acids. The CDR3 here is CASSLDPDSSYEQYF. The CDR3 nucleotides are TGTGCCAGCAGCTTAGATCCGGACAGCTCCTACGAGCAGTACTTC.

This rearrangement joins TRBV20-1 to TRBJ2-1; possibly TRBD2 for D (6 bases). Germline V lookup: CDR1 DFQATT, CDR2 SNEGSKA (reference sequence). The V end lost 6 bases, the J end lost 4 bases, and 13 bases lay between the germline ends. The CDR3 runs to 13 residues. CDR3 residues: CSAQTGLYNEQFF. The CDR3 DNA reads TGCAGTGCGCAGACCGGACTATACAATGAGCAGTTCTTC.

The genes are TRBV2 and TRBJ1-4; no clear D gene. Germline V lookup: CDR1 SNHLY, CDR2 FYNNEI. V was cut by 5 bases and J by 8 bases, with 15 bases left in between. The CDR3 is 14 amino acids. The CDR3 sequence is CASSLQREVEKLFF. In DNA form, the CDR3 reads TGTGCCAGCAGTCTACAGCGAGAGGTAGAAAAACTGTTTTTT.

The J gene is TRBJ2-7, the V gene TRBV28; a possible D gene is TRBD2 (6 bases). V was shortened by 5 bases and J by 9 bases, with 17 bases between the two germline ends. The CDR3 runs 13 residues. Germline V CDR1 and CDR2: MDHEN, SYDVKM. CDR3 loop: CASSPLWTTGQYF. DNA for the CDR3: TGTGCCAGCAGTCCTCTCTGGACTACCGGGCAGTACTTC.

Remarks on this clonotype: The junction departs from germline at one end; a sequencing error may be responsible. J is TRBJ2-3 and V is TRBV12-3 or TRBV12-4; 8 bases are shared with TRBD2. The CDR3 loop spans 14 amino acids. CDR3 loop: CASSIAGITDTQYF. CDR3 nucleotides: TGTGCCAGCAGTATAGCGGGAATAACAGATACGCAGTATTTT.

This clonotype has more than one count but fewer than ten. This chain joins TRBV18 and TRBJ1-2; D is possibly TRBD1 (6 bases). Looked up from germline, CDR1 is KGHSH and CDR2 is LQKENI. V was clipped by 3 bases and J by 8 bases, with 16 bases between them. This CDR3 has 14 residues. In DNA, the CDR3 is TGTGCCAGCTCACCTTCAGGGGAAGGCTACGGCTACACCTTC. Translation gives CASSPSGEGYGYTF.

The chain uses TRBV20-1 and TRBJ2-3, with TRBD1 as a possible D gene (5 bases). Germline-derived CDR1 and CDR2 are DFQATT and SNEGSKA (reference sequence). The ends were cut back, 1 base at V and 6 bases at J, with 14 bases in the middle. The CDR3 totals 14 residues. CDR3 sequence (DNA): TGCAGTGCTAGAGTGGGGCAGGGTCCGGATACGCAGTATTTT. Residues: CSARVGQGPDTQYF.

The chain uses TRBV30 and TRBJ2-2; D perhaps matches TRBD1 (6 bases). CDR1 is GTSNPN, CDR2 SVGIG, per germline (reference sequence). Trimming pared 4 bases from V and 7 bases from J, leaving 16 bases between. The CDR3 runs 14 residues. The CDR3 region has the DNA TGTGCCTGGAACCCAGGGGACCGAGGCGGGGAGCTGTTTTTT. Its translation: CAWNPGDRGGELFF.

The table lists this clonotype with a count of one. The J gene is TRBJ2-1, the V gene TRBV18; unclear D gene. CDR1 is KGHSH and CDR2 is LQKENI in the germline V gene. V was shortened by 0 bases and J by 3 bases, with 6 bases between the two germline ends. CDR3 size: 14 residues. CDR3 region: CASSPPYYYNEQFF. The CDR3 DNA is TGTGCCAGCTCACCACCGTACTACTACAATGAGCAGTTCTTC.

The chain links TRBV6-6 to TRBJ2-4; D ambiguous. This CDR3 is 14 amino acids long. Germline V gives CDR1 MNHNY, CDR2 SVGAGI (reference sequence). V was trimmed by 0 bases and J by 7 bases, leaving 10 bases between them. CDR3 coding DNA: TGTGCCAGCAGTTACTCGGCCCAGAGTAACATTCAGTACTTC. Its translation is CASSYSAQSNIQYF.

The chain joins TRBV28 to TRBJ2-2; 10 bases line up with TRBD2. The germline V gene has CDR1 MDHEN and CDR2 SYDVKM. The CDR3 runs to 16 residues. Trimming cost V 5 bases and J 4 bases; bases outside gene matches: 7. The CDR3 reads CASSPSASGSTGELFF. For the CDR3, the DNA is TGTGCCAGCAGTCCTAGTGCTAGCGGGAGCACCGGGGAGCTGTTTTTT.

The chain combines TRBV5-4 with TRBJ2-2; D possibly corresponds to TRBD1 (6 bases). There are 14 residues in the CDR3. Germline values: CDR1 SGHNT, CDR2 YYREEE (reference sequence). The ends were cut back, 1 base at V and 6 bases at J, with 10 bases in the middle. The CDR3 protein is CASSLSSGAGELFF. In nucleotides, the CDR3 is TGTGCCAGCAGCTTGTCGTCAGGGGCCGGGGAGCTGTTTTTT. The whole variable domain, remainder taken from reference TRBV5-4 and TRBJ2-2, is ETGVTQSPTHLIKTRGQQVTLRCSSQSGHNTVSWYQQALGQGPQFIFQYYREEENGRGNFPPRFSGLQFPNYSSELNVNALELDDSALYLCASSLSSGAGELFFGEGSRLTVL.

The rearrangement uses TRBV4-1 and TRBJ1-3, with no clear D. The CDR3 length is 14 residues. The germline V gene has CDR1 MGHRA and CDR2 YSYEKL. V was cut by 3 bases and J by 0 bases, with 6 bases left in between. This CDR3 is CASSHGNSGNTIYF. The CDR3 nucleotides read TGCGCCAGCAGCCACGGGAACTCTGGAAACACCATATATTTT.

The chain combines TRBV20-1 with TRBJ2-7; 8 nucleotides align to TRBD2. The CDR3 runs to 14 residues. Unmatched junction bases numbered 7, after V lost 5 bases and J lost 1 base. Germline V gene data show CDR1 as DFQATT and CDR2 as SNEGSKA (reference sequence). CDR3 amino acids: CSARDTSGSYEQYF. CDR3 nucleotide sequence: TGCAGTGCTCGGGATACTAGCGGATCCTACGAGCAGTACTTC.

This chain joins TRBV20-1 and TRBJ2-3; 7 nucleotides line up with TRBD2. The CDR3 sequence is 17 residues long. V was pared by 5 bases and J by 3 bases, with 17 bases of the junction left unmatched. Germline CDR1 DFQATT, CDR2 SNEGSKA (reference sequence). CDR3 sequence (DNA): TGCAGTGCTGGACCCGGGGGGAGGAATATAAGAACAGATACGCAGTATTTT. Its translation: CSAGPGGRNIRTDTQYF.